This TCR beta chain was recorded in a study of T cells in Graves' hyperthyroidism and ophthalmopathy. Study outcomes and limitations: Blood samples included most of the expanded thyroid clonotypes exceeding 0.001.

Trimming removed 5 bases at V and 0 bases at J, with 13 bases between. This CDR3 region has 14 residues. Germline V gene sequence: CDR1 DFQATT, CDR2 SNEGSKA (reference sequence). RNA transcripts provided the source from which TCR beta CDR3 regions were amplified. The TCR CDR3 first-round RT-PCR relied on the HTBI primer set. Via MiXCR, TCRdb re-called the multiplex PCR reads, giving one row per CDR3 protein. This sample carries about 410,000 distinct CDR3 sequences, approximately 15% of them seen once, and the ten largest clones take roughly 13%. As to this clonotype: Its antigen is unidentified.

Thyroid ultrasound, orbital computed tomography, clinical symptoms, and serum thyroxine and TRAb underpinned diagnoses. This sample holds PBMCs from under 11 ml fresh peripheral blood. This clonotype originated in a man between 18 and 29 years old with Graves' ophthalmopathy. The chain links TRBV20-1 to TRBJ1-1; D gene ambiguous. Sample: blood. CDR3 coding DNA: TGCAGTGCTGGAACCGGGCCGTTGAACACTGAAGCTTTCTTT. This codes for CSAGTGPLNTEAFF.